A selection of T cell receptor beta chains follows, all from one sample in a study of cytomegalovirus exposure and HLA in healthy donors. The table came from immunoSEQ multiplex PCR; TCRdb's copy has only in-frame clones and leaves some out. Altogether 75,000 to 90,000 clones are present, 70% to 80% being singletons, with the ten largest covering 3% to 3.5%. The specimen sequenced was PBMCs. Receptors originate from a man aged 45-65 years in good health and CMV-seronegative. Both conserved end residues are part of each CDR3. A D gene is named only where the DNA matches it firmly. Clone sizes are given selectively: once, few, many, or a class where the clone is expanded.

D	J	size	V	DNA	CDR3
.	TRBJ1-3	few	TRBV5-6	TGTGCCAGCAGCCCTGCAGTCTCCACGTTCTCTGGAAACACCATATATTTT	CASSPAVSTFSGNTIYF
.	TRBJ1-5	.	TRBV6-1	TGTGCCAGCAAGCAGGGTTCTCAGCCCCAGCATTTT	CASKQGSQPQHF
.	TRBJ2-6	.	TRBV10-3	TGTGCCATCAGTGAGCGCGGGCCTGGCTCTGGGGCCAACGTCCTGACTTTC	CAISERGPGSGANVLTF
TRBD1	TRBJ2-7	.	TRBV28	TGTGCCAGCATAAAGGACAGGGGGTTAGGCGAGCAGTACTTC	CASIKDRGLGEQYF
TRBD1	TRBJ1-4	many	TRBV5-6	TGTGCCAGCAGCCTCAAAAGGACAGGACCAAAAGAAAAACTGTTTTTT	CASSLKRTGPKEKLFF
.	TRBJ1-1	.	TRBV7-9	TGTGCCAGCAGCTTTTCCGGGATAGAAGCTTTCTTT	CASSFSGIEAFF
.	TRBJ1-5	few	TRBV7-9	TGTGCCAGCAGCTCCGACAGGTATCATCCCCAGCATTTT	CASSSDRYHPQHF
TRBD1	TRBJ1-3	.	TRBV10-3	TGTGCCACCCGTACAGGGGACTCTGGAAACACCATATATTTT	CATRTGDSGNTIYF
.	TRBJ1-3	few	TRBV7-2	TGTGCCAGCAGCTTAGCCACAGCAGACGGGGTTGCTGGCACCATATATTTT	CASSLATADGVAGTIYF
.	TRBJ1-1	few	TRBV5-4	TGTGCCAGCAGCGCATTTACGGGACATATGAACACTGAAGCTTTCTTT	CASSAFTGHMNTEAFF
.	TRBJ1-2	few	TRBV6-5	TGTGCCAGCAGTTACTCGCGGGGCGAGTTTGGTGGCTACACCTTC	CASSYSRGEFGGYTF